This TCR beta chain emerged from a study of T cell repertoires in cytomegalovirus infection. Overall study context: Peptides in the study included HLA-C-restricted and HLA-B-restricted CMV epitopes. Indicated by public TCR beta signatures were CMV infection and matching HLA type. Regarding the study as a whole: Using cumulative public TCR beta family frequency, the authors identified those who carried CMV together with the relevant HLA. Predominance within the ex vivo response was attributable to HLA-C-restricted CMV-specific TCR beta clonotypes.

TCRdb reprocessed the reads with MiXCR, giving one entry per CDR3 protein. Among some 130,000 distinct CDR3 sequences, approximately 30% were seen once, and the ten largest hold 45% to 60%. CDR1 and CDR2 (germline): MNHEY, SVGAGI. The CDR3 sequence is 16 residues long. Trimming cost V 6 bases and J 0 bases, with 15 bases left between them. This clonotype was picked up a small number of times. Its matching antigen is unknown. The rearrangement uses TRBV6-5 and TRBJ2-1; no clear D gene. Sequenced here: CD8+ T cells from cultured PBMCs, sampled from culture after CMV antigen stimulation. The source is a human donor in good health (CMV status not recorded). Some clones in this sample may be carry-over from other donors' samples. The CDR3 DNA reads as TGTGCCAGCAGCGGCCCGTCGACGAGCTCCTACAATGAGCAGTTCTTC. This encodes CASSGPSTSSYNEQFF.